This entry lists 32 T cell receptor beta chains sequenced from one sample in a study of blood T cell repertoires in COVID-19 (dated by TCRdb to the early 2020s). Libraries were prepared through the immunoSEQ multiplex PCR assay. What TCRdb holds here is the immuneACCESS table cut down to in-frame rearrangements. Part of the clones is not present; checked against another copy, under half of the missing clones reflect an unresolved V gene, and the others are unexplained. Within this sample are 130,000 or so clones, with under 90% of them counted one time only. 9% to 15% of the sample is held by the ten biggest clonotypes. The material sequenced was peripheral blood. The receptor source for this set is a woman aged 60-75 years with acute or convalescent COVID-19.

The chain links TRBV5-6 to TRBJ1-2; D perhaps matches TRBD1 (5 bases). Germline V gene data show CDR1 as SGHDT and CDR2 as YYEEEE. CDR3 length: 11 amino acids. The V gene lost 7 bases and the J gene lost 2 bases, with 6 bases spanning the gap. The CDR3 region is CASGANYGYTF. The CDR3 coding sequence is TGTGCCAGCGGGGCAAACTATGGCTACACCTTC.

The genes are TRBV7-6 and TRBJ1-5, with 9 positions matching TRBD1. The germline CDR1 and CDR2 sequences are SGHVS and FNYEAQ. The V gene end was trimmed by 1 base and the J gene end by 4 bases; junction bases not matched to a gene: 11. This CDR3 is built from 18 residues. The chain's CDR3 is CASSLVKGQGWMNQPQHF. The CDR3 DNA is TGTGCCAGCAGCTTAGTTAAGGGACAGGGTTGGATGAATCAGCCCCAGCATTTT.

CDR3: CASSLSGGPEAFF. The CDR3 DNA reads TGTGCCAGCAGCTTATCAGGGGGCCCTGAAGCTTTCTTT. The chain couples TRBV7-9 to TRBJ1-1; 8 positions match TRBD1. Germline lookup yields CDR1 SEHNR and CDR2 FQNEAQ (reference sequence). J gave up 6 bases and V 2 bases, and 2 bases lay outside the gene matches. There are 13 residues in the CDR3.

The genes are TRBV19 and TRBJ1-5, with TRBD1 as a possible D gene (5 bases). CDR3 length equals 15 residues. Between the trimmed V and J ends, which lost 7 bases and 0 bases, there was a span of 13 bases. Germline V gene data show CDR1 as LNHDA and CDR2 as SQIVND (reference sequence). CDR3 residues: CASKDQGYSNQPQHF. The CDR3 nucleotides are TGTGCCAGTAAGGATCAGGGCTATAGCAATCAGCCCCAGCATTTT. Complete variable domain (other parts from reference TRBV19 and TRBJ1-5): DGGITQSPKYLFRKEGQNVTLSCEQNLNHDAMYWYRQDPGQGLRLIYYSQIVNDFQKGDIAEGYSVSREKKESFPLTVTSAQKNPTAFYLCASKDQGYSNQPQHFGDGTRLSIL.

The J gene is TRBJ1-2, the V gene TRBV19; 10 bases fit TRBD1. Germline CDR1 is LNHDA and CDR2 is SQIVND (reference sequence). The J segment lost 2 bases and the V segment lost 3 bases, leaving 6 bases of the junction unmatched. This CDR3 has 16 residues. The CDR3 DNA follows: TGTGCCAGTAGTATGATGGGGACAGGGGTAAACTATGGCTACACCTTC. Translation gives CASSMMGTGVNYGYTF.

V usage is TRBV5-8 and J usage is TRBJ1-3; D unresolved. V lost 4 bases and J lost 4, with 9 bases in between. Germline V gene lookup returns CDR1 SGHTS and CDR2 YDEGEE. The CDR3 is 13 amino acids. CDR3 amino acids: CASSRRIGNTIYF. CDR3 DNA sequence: TGTGCCAGCAGCCGGAGGATAGGAAACACCATATATTTT. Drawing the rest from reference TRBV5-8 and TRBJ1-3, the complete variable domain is EAGVTQSPTHLIKTRGQQATLRCSPISGHTSVYWYQQALGLGLQFLLWYDEGEERNRGNFPPRFSGRQFPNYSSELNVNALELEDSALYLCASSRRIGNTIYFGEGSWLTVV.

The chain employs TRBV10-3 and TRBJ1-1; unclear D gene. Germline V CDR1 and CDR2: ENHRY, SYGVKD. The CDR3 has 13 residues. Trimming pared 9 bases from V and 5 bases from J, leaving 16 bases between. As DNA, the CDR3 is TGTGCCATGTGTGAGGAGCCGAGGACTGAAGCTTTCTTT. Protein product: CAMCEEPRTEAFF.

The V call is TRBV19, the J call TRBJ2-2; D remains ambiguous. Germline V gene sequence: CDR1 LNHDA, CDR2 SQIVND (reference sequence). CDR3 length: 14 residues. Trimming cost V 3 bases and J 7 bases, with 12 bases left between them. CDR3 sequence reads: CASSIREFLGELFF. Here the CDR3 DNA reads TGTGCCAGTAGTATTAGAGAGTTTCTCGGGGAGCTGTTTTTT.

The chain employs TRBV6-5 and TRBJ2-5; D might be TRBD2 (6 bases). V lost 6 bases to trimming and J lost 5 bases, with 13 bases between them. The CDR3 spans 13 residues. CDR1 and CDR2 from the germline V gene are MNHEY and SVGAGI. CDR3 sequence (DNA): TGTGCCAGCAGCCATCTAGGGAGGGAGACCCAGTACTTC. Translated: CASSHLGRETQYF.

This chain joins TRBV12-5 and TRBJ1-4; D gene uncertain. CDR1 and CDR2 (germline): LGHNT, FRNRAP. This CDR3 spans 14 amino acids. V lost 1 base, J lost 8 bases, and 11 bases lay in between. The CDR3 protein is CASGLDRVREKLFF. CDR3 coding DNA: TGTGCTAGTGGTTTGGACCGAGTTCGGGAAAAACTGTTTTTT.

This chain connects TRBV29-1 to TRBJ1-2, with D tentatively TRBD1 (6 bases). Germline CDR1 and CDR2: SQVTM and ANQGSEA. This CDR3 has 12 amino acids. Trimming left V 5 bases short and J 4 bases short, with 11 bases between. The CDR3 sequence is CSVQTDSYGYTF. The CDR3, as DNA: TGCAGCGTTCAAACGGACAGCTATGGCTACACCTTC.

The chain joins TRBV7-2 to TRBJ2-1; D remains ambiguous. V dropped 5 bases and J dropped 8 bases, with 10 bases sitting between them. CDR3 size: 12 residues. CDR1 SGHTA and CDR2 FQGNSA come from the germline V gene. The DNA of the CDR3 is TGTGCCAGCAGCCCTACCATAGATGAGCAGTTCTTC. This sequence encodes CASSPTIDEQFF.

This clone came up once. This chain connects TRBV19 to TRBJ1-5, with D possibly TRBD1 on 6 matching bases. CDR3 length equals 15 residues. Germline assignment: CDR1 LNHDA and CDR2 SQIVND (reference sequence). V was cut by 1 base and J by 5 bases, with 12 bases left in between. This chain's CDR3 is CASSIGGQLDQPQHF. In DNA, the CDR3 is TGTGCCAGTAGTATAGGTGGACAGCTAGATCAGCCCCAGCATTTT. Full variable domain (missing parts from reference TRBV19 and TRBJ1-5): DGGITQSPKYLFRKEGQNVTLSCEQNLNHDAMYWYRQDPGQGLRLIYYSQIVNDFQKGDIAEGYSVSREKKESFPLTVTSAQKNPTAFYLCASSIGGQLDQPQHFGDGTRLSIL.

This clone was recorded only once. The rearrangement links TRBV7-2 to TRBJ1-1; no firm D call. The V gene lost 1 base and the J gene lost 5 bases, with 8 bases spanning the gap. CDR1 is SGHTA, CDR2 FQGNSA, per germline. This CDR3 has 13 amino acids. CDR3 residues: CASSLGGGTEAFF. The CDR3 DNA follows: TGTGCCAGCAGCTTAGGGGGAGGAACTGAAGCTTTCTTT.

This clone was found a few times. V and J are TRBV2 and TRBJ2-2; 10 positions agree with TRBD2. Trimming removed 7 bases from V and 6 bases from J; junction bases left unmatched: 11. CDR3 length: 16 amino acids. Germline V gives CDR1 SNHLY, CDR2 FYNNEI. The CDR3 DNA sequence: TGTGCCAGCATCCGCTCCGTGAGCGGGGGGGCCGGGGAGCTGTTTTTT. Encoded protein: CASIRSVSGGAGELFF.

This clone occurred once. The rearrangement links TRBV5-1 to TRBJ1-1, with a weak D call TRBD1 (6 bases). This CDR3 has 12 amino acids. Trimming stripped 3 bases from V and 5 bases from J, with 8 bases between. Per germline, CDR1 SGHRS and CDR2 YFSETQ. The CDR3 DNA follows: TGCGCCAGCAGCTATGGACAGACTGAAGCTTTCTTT. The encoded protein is CASSYGQTEAFF.

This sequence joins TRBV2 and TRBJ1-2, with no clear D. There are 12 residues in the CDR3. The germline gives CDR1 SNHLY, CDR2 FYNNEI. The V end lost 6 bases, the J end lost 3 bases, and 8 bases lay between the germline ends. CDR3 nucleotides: TGTGCCAGCAGGAACACCTACTATGGCTACACCTTC. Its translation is CASRNTYYGYTF.

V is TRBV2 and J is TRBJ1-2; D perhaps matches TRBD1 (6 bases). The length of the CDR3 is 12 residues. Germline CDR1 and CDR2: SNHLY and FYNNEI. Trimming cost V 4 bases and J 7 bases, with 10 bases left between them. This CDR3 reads CASSGQGFGYTF. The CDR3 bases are TGTGCCAGCAGTGGTCAGGGGTTTGGCTACACCTTC.

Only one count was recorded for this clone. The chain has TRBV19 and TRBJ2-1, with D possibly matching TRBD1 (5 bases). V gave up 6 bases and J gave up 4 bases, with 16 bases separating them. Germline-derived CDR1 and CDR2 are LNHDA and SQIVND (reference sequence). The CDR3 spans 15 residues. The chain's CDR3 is CASRPLQGNYNEQFF. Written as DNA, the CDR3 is TGTGCCAGTAGGCCGTTGCAGGGTAATTACAATGAGCAGTTCTTC.

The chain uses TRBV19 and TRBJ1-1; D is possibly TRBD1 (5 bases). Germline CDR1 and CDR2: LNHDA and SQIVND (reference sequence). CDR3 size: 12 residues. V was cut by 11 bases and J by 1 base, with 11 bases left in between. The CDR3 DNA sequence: TGTGCCTCGGGACTATGGAACACTGAAGCTTTCTTT. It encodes CASGLWNTEAFF.

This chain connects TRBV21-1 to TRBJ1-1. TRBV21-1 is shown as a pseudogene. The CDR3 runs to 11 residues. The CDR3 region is CASSLDTEAFF. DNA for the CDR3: TGTGCCAGCAGCCTTGACACTGAAGCTTTCTTT.

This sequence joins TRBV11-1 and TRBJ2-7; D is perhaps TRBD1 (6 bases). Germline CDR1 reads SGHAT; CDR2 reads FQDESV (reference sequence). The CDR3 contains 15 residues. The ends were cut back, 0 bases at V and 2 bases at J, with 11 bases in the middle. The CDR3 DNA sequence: TGTGCCAGCAGCTTAGCTGAGACAGGTACCTACGAGCAGTACTTC. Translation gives CASSLAETGTYEQYF.

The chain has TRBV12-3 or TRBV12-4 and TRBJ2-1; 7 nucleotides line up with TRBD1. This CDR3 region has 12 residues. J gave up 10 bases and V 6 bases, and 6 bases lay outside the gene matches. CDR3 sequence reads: CASRGSGQEQFF. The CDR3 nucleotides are TGTGCCAGCAGGGGGTCGGGACAGGAGCAGTTCTTC.

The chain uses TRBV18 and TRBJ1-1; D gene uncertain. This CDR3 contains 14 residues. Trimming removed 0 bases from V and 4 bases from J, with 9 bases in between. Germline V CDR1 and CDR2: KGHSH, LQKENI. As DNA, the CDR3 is TGTGCCAGCTCACCACCCGCTGCCGGCACTGAAGCTTTCTTT. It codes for CASSPPAAGTEAFF.

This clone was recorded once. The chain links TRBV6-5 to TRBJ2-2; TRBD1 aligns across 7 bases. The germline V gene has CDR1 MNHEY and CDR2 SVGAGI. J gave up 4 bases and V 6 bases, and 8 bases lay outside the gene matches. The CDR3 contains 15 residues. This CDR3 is CASSLPGQVTGELFF. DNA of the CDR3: TGTGCCAGCAGCCTCCCCGGACAGGTCACCGGGGAGCTGTTTTTT.

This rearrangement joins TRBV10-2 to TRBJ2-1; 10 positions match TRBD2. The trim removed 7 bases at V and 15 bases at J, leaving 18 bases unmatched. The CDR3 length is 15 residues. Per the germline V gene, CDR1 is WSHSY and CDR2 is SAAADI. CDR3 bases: TGCGCCAGCACCCAAGGTAGCGGGGGGATGGGGCTGAGGTTCTTC. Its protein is CASTQGSGGMGLRFF.

CDR3 sequence reads: CASSPGTGYNSPLHF. The CDR3 coding sequence is TGTGCCAGCAGCCCCGGGACAGGTTATAATTCACCCCTCCACTTT. V gene TRBV6-5 combines with J gene TRBJ1-6; 8 bases match TRBD1. V was clipped by 6 bases and J by 4 bases; unmatched bases: 5. The V gene's germline CDR1 is MNHEY and CDR2 SVGAGI. This CDR3 comprises 15 residues.

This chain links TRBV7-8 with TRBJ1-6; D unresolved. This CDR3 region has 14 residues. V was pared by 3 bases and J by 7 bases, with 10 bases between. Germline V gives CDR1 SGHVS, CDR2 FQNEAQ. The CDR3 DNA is TGTGCCAGCAGCTTCGGAGATACCAATTCACCCCTCCACTTT. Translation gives CASSFGDTNSPLHF. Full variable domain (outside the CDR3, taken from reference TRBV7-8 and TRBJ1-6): GAGVSQSPRYKVAKRGQDVALRCDPISGHVSLFWYQQALGQGPEFLTYFQNEAQLDKSGLPSDRFFAERPEGSVSTLKIQRTQQEDSAVYLCASSFGDTNSPLHFGNGTRLTVT.

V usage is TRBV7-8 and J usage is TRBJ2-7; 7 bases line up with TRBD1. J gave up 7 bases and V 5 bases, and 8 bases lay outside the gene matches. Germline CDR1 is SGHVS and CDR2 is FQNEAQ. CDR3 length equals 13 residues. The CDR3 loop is CASSQDRVGEQYV. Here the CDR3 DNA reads TGTGCCAGCAGCCAAGACAGGGTAGGGGAGCAGTACGTC.

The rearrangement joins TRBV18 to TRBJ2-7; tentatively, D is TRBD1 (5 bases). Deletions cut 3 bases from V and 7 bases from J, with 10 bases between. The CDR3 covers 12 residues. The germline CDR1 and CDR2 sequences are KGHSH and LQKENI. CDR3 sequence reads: CASSPLAGEQYF. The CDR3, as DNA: TGTGCCAGCTCACCCCTGGCAGGGGAGCAGTACTTC.

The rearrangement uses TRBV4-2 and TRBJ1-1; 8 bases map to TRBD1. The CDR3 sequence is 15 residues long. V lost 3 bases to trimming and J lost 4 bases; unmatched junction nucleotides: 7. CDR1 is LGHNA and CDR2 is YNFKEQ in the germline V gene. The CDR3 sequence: CASSQATGGPTEAFF. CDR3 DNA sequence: TGTGCCAGCAGCCAGGCAACAGGGGGGCCCACTGAAGCTTTCTTT.

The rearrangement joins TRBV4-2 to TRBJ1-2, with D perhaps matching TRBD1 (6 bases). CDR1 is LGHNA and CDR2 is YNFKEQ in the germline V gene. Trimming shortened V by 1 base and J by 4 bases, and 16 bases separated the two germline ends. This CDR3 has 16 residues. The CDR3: CASSQVGLGAGYGYTF. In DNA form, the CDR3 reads TGTGCCAGCAGCCAAGTAGGTCTGGGGGCCGGCTATGGCTACACCTTC.